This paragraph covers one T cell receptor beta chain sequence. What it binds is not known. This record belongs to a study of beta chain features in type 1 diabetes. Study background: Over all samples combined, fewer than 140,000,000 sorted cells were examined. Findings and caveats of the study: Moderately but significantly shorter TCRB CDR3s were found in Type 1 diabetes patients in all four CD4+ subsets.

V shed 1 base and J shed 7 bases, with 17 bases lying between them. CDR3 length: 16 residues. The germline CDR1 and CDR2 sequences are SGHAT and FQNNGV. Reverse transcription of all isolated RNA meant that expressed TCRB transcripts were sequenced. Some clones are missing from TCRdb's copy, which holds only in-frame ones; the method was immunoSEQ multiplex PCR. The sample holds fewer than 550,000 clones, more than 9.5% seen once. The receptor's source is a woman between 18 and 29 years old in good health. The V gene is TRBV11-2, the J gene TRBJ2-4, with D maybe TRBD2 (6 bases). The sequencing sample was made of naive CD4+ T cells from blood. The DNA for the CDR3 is TGTGCCAGCAGCTTAGTCGCGGGACGGTTTACTAACATTCAGTACTTC. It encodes CASSLVAGRFTNIQYF.